The subject of this entry is one T cell receptor (beta chain). Its antigen is not known. In the PCR, 60 Vbeta and 13 Jbeta primers were used. TCRdb's copy holds only in-frame clones and misses some; the assay was immunoSEQ multiplex PCR. The sample lists about 200,000 clones, about 70% occurring once. The record originates from a study of cytomegalovirus exposure and HLA in healthy donors. Study-wide points: Cytomegalovirus-associated TCR beta chains were listed, numbering around 150. Donors belonging to an Asian-associated ancestry cluster reportedly showed fewer N-insertions in productive TCRs than the approximately 640-donor mean, according to what a later analysis found. When the data were analyzed later, several of the most significant clusters appeared to be linked to common viral pathogens.

CDR1 is ENHRY and CDR2 is SYGVKD in the germline V gene. V dropped 2 bases and J dropped 1; count of bases not matched to a gene: 5. This CDR3 region has 17 residues. The rearrangement links TRBV10-3 to TRBJ1-1; 12 positions match TRBD1. This clonotype originated in a man in his forties in good health and CMV-seropositive. Sequencing was carried out using PBMCs. The CDR3 is CAISEIPGQGANTEAFF. CDR3 nucleotide sequence: TGTGCCATCAGTGAGATTCCGGGACAGGGGGCGAACACTGAAGCTTTCTTT.